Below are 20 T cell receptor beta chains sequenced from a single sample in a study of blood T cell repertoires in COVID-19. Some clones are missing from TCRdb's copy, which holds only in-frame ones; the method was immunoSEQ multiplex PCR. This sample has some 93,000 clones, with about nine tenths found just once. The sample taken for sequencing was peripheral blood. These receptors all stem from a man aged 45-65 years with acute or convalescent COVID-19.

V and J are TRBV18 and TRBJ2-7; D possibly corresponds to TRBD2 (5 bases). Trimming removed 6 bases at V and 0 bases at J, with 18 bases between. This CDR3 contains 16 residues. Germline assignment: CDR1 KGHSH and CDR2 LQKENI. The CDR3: CASSAAAHFSSYEQYF. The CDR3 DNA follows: TGTGCCAGCTCCGCAGCGGCCCACTTTAGCTCCTACGAGCAGTACTTC.

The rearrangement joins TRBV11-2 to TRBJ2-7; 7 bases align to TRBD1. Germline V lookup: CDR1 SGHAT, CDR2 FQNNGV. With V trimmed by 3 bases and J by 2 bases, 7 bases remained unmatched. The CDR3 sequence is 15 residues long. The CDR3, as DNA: TGTGCCAGCAGCTTCTACGACAGGGACGCCTACGAGCAGTACTTC. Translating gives CASSFYDRDAYEQYF. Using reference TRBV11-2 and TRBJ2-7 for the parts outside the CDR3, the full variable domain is EAGVAQSPRYKIIEKRQSVAFWCNPISGHATLYWYQQILGQGPKLLIQFQNNGVVDDSQLPKDRFSAERLKGVDSTLKIQPAKLEDSAVYLCASSFYDRDAYEQYFGPGTRLTVT.

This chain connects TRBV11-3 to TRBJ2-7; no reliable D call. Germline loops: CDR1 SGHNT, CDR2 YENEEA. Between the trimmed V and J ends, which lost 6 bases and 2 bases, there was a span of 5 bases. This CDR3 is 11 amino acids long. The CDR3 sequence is CASRLTYEQYF. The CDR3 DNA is TGTGCCAGCAGACTGACCTACGAGCAGTACTTC.

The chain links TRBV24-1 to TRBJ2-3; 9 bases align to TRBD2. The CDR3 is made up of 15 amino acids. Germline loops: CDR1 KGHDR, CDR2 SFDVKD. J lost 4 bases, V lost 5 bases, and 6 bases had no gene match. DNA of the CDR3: TGTGCCACCAGTGGCGCTAGCGGGATCGCAGATACGCAGTATTTT. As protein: CATSGASGIADTQYF.

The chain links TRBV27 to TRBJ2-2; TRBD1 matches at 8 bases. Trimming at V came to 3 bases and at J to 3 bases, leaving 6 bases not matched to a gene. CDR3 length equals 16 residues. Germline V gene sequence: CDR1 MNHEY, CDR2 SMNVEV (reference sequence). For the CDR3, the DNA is TGTGCCAGCAGTTTGCTAGGACAGGGATACACCGGGGAGCTGTTTTTT. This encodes CASSLLGQGYTGELFF.

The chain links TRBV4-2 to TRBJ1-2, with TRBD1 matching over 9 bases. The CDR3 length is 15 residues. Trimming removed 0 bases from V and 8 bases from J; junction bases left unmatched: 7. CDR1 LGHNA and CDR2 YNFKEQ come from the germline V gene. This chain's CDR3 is CASSQESGTGKGYTF. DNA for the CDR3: TGTGCCAGCAGCCAAGAGAGTGGGACAGGGAAGGGCTACACCTTC.

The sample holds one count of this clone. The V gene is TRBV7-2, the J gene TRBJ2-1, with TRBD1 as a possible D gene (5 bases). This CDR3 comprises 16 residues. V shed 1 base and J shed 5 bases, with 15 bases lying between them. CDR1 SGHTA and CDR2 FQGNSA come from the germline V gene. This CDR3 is CASSLEGWGPHNEQFF. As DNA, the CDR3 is TGTGCCAGCAGCTTAGAAGGGTGGGGCCCCCACAATGAGCAGTTCTTC.

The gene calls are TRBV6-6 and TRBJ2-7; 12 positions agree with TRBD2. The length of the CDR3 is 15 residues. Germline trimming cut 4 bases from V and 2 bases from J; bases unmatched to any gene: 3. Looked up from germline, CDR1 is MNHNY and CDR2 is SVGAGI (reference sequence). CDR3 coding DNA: TGTGCCAGCAGTTCCGCTAGCGGGAGGGCCTACGAGCAGTACTTC. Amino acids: CASSSASGRAYEQYF.

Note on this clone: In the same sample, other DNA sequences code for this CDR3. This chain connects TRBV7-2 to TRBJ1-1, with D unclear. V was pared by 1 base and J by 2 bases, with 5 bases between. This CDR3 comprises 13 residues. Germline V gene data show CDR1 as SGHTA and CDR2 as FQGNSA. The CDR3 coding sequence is TGTGCCAGCAGCTTAGGTCAAAACACTGAAGCTTTCTTT. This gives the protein CASSLGQNTEAFF. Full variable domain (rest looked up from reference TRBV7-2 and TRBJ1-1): GAGVSQSPSNKVTEKGKDVELRCDPISGHTALYWYRQSLGQGLEFLIYFQGNSAPDKSGLPSDRFSAERTGGSVSTLTIQRTQQEDSAVYLCASSLGQNTEAFFGQGTRLTVV.

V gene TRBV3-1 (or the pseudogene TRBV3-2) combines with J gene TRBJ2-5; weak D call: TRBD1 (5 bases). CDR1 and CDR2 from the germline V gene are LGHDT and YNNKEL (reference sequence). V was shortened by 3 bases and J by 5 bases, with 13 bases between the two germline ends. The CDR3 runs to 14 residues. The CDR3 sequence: CASSQLREGETQYF. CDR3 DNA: TGTGCCAGCAGCCAGCTCAGGGAAGGCGAGACCCAGTACTTC.

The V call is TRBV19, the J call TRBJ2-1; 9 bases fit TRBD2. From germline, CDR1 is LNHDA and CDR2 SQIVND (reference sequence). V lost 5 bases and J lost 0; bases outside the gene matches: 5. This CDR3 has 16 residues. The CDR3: CASSGVSGSSYNEQFF. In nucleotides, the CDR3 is TGTGCCAGTAGTGGGGTTAGCGGGAGCTCCTACAATGAGCAGTTCTTC.

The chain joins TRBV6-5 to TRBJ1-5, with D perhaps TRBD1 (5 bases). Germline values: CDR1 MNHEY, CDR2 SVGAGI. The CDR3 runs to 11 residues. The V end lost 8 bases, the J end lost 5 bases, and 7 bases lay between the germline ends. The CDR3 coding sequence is TGTGCCAGCGGGGGGGATCAGCCCCAGCATTTT. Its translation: CASGGDQPQHF.

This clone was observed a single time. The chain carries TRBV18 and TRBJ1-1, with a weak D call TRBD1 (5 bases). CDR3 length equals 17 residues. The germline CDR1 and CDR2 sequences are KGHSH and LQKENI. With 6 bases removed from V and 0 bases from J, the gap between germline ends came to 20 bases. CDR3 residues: CASSPLSGEGMNTEAFF. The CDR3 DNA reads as TGTGCCAGCTCCCCCCTTTCGGGGGAGGGGATGAACACTGAAGCTTTCTTT.

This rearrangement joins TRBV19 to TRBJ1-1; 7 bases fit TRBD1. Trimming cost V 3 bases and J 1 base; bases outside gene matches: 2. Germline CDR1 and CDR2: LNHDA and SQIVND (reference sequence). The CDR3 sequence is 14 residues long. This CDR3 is CASSIEGANTEAFF. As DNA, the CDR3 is TGTGCCAGTAGTATCGAGGGGGCGAACACTGAAGCTTTCTTT.

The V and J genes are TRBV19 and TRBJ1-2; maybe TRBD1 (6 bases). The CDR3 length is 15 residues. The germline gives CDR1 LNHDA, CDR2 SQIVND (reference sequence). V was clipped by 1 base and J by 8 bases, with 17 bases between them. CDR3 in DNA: TGTGCCAGTAGTATAGCCGGACAGCCACTATGGGGCTACACCTTC. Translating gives CASSIAGQPLWGYTF. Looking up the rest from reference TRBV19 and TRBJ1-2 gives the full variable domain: DGGITQSPKYLFRKEGQNVTLSCEQNLNHDAMYWYRQDPGQGLRLIYYSQIVNDFQKGDIAEGYSVSREKKESFPLTVTSAQKNPTAFYLCASSIAGQPLWGYTFGSGTRLTVV.

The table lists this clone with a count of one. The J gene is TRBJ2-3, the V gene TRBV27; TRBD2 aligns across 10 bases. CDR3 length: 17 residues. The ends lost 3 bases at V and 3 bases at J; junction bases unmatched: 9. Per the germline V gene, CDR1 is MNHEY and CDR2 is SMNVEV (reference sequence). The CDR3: CASSLGGAGGPTDTQYF. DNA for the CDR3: TGTGCCAGCAGTTTGGGGGGAGCGGGAGGGCCTACAGATACGCAGTATTTT.

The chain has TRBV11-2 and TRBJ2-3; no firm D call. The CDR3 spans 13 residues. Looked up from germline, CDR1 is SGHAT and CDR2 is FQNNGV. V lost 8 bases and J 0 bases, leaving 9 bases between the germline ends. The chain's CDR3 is CASSITSTDTQYF. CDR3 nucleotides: TGTGCCAGCTCTATCACTAGCACAGATACGCAGTATTTT.

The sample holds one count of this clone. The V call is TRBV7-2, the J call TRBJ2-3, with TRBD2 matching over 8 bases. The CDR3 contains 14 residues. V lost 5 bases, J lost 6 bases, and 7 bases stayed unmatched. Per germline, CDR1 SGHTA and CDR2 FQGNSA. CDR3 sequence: CASSPGLARDTQYF. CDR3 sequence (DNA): TGTGCCAGCAGCCCCGGACTAGCCCGGGATACGCAGTATTTT.

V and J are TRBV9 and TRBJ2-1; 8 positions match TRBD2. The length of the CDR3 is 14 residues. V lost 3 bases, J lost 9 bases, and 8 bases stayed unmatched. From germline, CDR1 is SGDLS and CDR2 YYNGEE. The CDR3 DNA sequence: TGTGCCAGCAGCGGGCTGACTAGCGTTAGTGAGCAGTTCTTC. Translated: CASSGLTSVSEQFF.

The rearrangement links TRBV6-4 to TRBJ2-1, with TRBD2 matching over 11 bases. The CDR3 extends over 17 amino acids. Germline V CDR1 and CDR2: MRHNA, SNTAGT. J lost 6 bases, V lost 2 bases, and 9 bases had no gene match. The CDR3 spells CASSDPPGLAAVNEQFF. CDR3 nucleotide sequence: TGTGCCAGCAGTGACCCCCCGGGACTAGCGGCTGTCAATGAGCAGTTCTTC.